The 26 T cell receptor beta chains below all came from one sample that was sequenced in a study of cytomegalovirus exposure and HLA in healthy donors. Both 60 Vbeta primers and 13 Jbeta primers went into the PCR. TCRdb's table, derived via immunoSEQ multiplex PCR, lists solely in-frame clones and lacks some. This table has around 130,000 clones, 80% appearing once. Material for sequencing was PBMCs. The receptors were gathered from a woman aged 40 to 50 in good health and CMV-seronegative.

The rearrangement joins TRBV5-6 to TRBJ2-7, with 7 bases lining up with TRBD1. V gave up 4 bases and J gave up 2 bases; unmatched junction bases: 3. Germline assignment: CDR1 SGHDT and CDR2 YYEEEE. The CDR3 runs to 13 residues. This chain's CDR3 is CASSLDRTYEQYF. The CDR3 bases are TGTGCCAGCAGCCTGGACAGGACCTACGAGCAGTACTTC.

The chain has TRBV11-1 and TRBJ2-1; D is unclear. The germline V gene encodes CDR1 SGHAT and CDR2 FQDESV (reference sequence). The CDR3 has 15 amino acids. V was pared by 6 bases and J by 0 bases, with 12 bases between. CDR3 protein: CASSLALSSYNEQFF. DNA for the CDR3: TGTGCCAGCAGTTTGGCTTTAAGCTCCTACAATGAGCAGTTCTTC.

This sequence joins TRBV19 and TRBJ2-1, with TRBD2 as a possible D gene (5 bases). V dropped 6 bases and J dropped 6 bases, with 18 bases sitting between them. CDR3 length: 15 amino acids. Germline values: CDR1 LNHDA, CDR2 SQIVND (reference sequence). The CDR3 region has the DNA TGTGCCAGTAGCTTTGACCTGCTCGGGGTCAATGAGCAGTTCTTC. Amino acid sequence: CASSFDLLGVNEQFF.

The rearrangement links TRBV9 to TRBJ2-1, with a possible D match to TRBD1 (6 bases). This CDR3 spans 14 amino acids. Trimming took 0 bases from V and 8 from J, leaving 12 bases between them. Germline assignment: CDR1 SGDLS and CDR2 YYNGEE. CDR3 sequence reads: CASSVGTVGDEQFF. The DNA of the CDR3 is TGTGCCAGCAGCGTAGGGACAGTTGGCGATGAGCAGTTCTTC. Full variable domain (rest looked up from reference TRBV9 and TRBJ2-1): DSGVTQTPKHLITATGQRVTLRCSPRSGDLSVYWYQQSLDQGLQFLIQYYNGEERAKGNILERFSAQQFPDLHSELNLSSLELGDSALYFCASSVGTVGDEQFFGPGTRLTVL.

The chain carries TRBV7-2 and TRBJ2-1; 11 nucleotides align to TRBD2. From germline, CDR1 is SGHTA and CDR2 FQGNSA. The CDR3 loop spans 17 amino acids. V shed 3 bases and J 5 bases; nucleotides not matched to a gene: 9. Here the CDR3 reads CASSLGRTSGHDNEQFF. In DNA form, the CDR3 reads TGTGCCAGCAGCTTGGGACGGACTAGCGGGCACGACAATGAGCAGTTCTTC.

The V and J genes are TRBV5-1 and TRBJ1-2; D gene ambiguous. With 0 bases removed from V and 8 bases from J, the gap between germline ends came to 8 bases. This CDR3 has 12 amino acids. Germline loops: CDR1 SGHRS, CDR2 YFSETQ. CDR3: CASSLGAAGYTF. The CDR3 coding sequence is TGCGCCAGCAGCTTGGGGGCAGCCGGCTACACCTTC.

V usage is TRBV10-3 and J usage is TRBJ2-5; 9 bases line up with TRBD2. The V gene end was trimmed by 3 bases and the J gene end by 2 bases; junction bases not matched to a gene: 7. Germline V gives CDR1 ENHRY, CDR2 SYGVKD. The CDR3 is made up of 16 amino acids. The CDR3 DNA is TGTGCCATCAGTGAACGCCTTACTAGCGGGCAAGAGACCCAGTACTTC. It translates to CAISERLTSGQETQYF.

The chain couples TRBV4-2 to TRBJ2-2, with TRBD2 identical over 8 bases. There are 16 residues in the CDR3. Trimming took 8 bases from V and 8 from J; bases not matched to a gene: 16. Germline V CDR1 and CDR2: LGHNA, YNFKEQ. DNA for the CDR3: TGTGCCAGCGCTCCGTCTGCGGGGGGAATGAGGGGGGAGCTGTTTTTT. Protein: CASAPSAGGMRGELFF.

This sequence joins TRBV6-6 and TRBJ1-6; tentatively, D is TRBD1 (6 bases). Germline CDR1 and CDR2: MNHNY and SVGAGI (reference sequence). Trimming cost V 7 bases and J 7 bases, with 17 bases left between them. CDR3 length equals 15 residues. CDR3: CASKGEWGLNSPLHF. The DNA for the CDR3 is TGTGCCAGCAAGGGGGAATGGGGCTTGAATTCACCCCTCCACTTT.

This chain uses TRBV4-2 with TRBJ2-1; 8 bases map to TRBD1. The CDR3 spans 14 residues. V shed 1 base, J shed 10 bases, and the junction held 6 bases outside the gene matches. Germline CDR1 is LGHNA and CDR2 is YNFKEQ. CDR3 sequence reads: CASSQGPGQDEQFF. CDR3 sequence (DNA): TGTGCCAGCAGCCAAGGACCGGGACAGGACGAGCAGTTCTTC.

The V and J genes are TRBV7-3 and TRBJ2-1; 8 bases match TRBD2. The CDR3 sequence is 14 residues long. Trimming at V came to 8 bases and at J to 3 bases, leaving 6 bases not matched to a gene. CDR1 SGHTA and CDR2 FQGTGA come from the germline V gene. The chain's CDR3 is CASSAGGRYNEQFF. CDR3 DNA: TGTGCCAGCTCGGCGGGGGGCCGCTACAATGAGCAGTTCTTC.

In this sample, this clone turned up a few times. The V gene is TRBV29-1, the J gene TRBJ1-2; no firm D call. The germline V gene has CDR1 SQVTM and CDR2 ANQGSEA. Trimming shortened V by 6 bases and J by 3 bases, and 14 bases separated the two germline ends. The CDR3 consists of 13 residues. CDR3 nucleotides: TGCAGCGTCCCAGTTGGGAGGGACTATGGCTACACCTTC. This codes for CSVPVGRDYGYTF.

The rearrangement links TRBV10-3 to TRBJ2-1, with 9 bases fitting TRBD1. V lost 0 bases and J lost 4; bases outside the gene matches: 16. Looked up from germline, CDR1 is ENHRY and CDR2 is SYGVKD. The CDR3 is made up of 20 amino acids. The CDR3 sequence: CAISESRTPDRGIFYNEQFF. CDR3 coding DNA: TGTGCCATCAGTGAGTCGAGAACCCCTGACAGGGGGATCTTTTACAATGAGCAGTTCTTC.

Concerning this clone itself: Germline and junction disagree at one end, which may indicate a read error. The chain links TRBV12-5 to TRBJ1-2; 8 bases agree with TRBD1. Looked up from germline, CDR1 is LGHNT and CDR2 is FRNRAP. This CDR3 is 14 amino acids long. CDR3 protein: CASALTGDHYGYPF. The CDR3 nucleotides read TGTGCTAGTGCCCTGACAGGGGACCACTATGGCTACCCCTTC. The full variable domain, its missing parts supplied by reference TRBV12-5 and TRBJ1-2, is DARVTQTPRHKVTEMGQEVTMRCQPILGHNTVFWYRQTMMQGLELLAYFRNRAPLDDSGMPKDRFSAEMPDATLATLKIQPSEPRDSAVYFCASALTGDHYGYPFGSGTRLTVV.

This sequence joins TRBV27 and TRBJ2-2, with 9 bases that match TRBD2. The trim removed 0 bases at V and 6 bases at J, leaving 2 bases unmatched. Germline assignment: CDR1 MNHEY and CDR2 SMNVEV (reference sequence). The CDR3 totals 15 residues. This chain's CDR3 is CASSLSLAGSGELFF. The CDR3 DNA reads TGTGCCAGCAGTTTATCGCTAGCGGGATCCGGGGAGCTGTTTTTT.

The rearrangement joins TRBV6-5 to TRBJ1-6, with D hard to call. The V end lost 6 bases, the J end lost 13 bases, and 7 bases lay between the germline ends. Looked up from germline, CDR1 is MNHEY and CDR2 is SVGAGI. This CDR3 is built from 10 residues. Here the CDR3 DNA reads TGTGCCAGCAGCTCGAGCCCCCTCCACTTT. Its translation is CASSSSPLHF.

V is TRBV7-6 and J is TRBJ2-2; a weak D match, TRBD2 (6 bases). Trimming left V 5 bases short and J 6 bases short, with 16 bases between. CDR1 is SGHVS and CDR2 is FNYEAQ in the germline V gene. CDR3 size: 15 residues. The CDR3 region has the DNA TGTGCCAGCAGCCCCCTGGCGGGGTACGCCGGGGAGCTGTTTTTT. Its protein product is CASSPLAGYAGELFF.

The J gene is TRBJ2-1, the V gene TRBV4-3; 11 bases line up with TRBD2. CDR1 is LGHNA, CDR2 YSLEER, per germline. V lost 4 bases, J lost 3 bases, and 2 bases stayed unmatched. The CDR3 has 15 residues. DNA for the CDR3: TGCGCCAGCAGCCCCGGGACTAGCGGCTACAATGAGCAGTTCTTC. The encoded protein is CASSPGTSGYNEQFF.

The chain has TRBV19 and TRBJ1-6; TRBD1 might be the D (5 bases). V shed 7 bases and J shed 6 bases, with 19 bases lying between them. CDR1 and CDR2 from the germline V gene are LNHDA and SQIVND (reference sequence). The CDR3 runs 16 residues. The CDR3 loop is CASTAQAGLGNSPLHF. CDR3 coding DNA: TGTGCCAGTACAGCACAGGCAGGTTTAGGTAATTCACCCCTCCACTTT.

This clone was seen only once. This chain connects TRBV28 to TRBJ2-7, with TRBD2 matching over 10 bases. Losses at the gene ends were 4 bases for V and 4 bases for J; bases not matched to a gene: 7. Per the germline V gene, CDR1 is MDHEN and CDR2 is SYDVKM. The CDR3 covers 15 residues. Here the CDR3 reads CASSYPSTSGYEQYF. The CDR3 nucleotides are TGTGCCAGCAGTTACCCGTCGACTAGCGGGTACGAGCAGTACTTC.

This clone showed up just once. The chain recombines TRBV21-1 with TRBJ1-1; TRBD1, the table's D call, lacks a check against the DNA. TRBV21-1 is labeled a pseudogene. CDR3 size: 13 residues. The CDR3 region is CASSSQGTTEAFF. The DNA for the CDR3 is TGTGCCAGCAGCAGTCAGGGGACCACTGAAGCTTTCTTT.

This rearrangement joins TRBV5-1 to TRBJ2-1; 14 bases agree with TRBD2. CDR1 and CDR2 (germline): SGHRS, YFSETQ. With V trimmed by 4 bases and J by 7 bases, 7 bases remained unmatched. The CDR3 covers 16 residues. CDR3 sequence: CASSLPGTSGRNEQFF. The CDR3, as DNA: TGCGCCAGCAGCCTACCCGGGACTAGCGGGAGAAATGAGCAGTTCTTC.

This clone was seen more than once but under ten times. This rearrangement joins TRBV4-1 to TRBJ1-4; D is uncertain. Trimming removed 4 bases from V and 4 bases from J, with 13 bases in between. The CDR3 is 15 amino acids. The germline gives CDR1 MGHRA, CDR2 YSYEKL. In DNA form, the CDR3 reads TGCGCCAGCAGCCTCCCGGCACCGGGTAATGAAAAACTGTTTTTT. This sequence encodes CASSLPAPGNEKLFF.

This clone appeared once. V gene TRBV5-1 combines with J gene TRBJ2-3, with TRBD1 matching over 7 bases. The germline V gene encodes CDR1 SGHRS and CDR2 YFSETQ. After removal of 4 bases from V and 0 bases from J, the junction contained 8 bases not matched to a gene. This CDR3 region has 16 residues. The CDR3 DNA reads TGCGCCAGCAGCCCCATTCCGGGACAGAGCACAGATACGCAGTATTTT. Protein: CASSPIPGQSTDTQYF.

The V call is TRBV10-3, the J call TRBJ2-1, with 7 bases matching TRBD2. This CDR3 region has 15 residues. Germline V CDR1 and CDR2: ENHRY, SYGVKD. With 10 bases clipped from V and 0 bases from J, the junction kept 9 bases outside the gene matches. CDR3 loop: CATISGTPSYNEQFF. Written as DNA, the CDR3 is TGTGCCACCATCAGCGGGACCCCCTCCTACAATGAGCAGTTCTTC.

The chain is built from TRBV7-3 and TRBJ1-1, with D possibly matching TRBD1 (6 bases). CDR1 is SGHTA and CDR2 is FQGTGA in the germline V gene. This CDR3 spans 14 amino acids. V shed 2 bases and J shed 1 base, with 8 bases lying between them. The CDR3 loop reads CASSLQGGNTEAFF. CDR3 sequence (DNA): TGTGCCAGCAGCTTACAAGGGGGGAACACTGAAGCTTTCTTT.